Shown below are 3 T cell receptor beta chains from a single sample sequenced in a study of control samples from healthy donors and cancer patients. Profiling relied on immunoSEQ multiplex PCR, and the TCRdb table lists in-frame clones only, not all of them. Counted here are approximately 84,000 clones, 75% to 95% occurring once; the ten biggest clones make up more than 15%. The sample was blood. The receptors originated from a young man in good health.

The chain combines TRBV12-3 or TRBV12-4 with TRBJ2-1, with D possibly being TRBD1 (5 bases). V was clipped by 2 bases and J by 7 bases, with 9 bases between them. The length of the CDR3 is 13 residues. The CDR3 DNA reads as TGTGCCAGCAGTTTAAGGGGAAGGAATGAGCAGTTCTTC. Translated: CASSLRGRNEQFF.

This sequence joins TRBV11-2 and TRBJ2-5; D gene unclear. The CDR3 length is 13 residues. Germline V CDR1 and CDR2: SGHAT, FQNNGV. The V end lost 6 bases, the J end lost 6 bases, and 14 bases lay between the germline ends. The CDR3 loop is CASRTFENKTQYF. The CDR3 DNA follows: TGTGCCAGCAGAACTTTCGAGAACAAGACCCAGTACTTC.

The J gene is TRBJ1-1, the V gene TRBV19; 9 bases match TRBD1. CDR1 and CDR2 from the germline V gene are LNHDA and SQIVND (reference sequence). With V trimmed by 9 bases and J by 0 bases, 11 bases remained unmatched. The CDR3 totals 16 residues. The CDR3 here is CASWGLRDRVNTEAFF. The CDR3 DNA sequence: TGTGCCAGCTGGGGATTACGGGACAGGGTGAACACTGAAGCTTTCTTT.